The sample holds a few counts of the clone carrying this TCR beta chain. Its antigen is undetermined. Sequencing used immunoSEQ multiplex PCR; TCRdb keeps in-frame clones, though not all of them. The data contain tens of thousands of clones, 70% to 85% of them singletons. The CDR3 loop spans 14 amino acids. Germline V gene lookup returns CDR1 MNHNS and CDR2 SASEGT. With 0 bases removed from V and 6 bases from J, the gap between germline ends came to 12 bases. The sample comes from a study of vaccination effects on CD4 cells after COVID-19. Culture proceeded for approximately 9 days, and CD4+ T cells were then isolated. Two-dose vaccination with either BNT162b2 or mRNA-1273 was given to the participants.

The gene calls are TRBV6-1 and TRBJ2-7; no definite D call. The receptor's source is a human donor who received a COVID-19 vaccine. The specimen was CD4+ T cells from PBMCs cultured without peptide, collected after COVID-19 vaccination. The CDR3 reads CASSEAQLWAEQYV. The DNA of the CDR3 is TGTGCCAGCAGTGAAGCGCAACTGTGGGCCGAGCAGTACGTC.